The T cell receptor (beta chain) under discussion was sequenced for a study of blood T cell repertoires in COVID-19. Study as a whole: Sites in the United States, Italy and Spain provided acute and convalescent COVID-19 samples. Sources were T cells, B-cell-depleted T cells, or PBMCs; the material itself was cDNA or gDNA.

Authors' methods: For nucleated cells, counts were estimated from reference gene primer amplification. Libraries were prepared by immunoSEQ multiplex PCR; TCRdb keeps only in-frame clonotypes and omits some of them. V and J calls and clone size are as listed in that table; D and trimming were resolved from the DNA. The table has roughly 66,000 clones, roughly nine tenths seen once. Source material: peripheral blood. This receptor was obtained from a human donor in a cohort sampled during active COVID-19.

CDR3 sequence reads: CASSAGTGGYRQPQHF. CDR3 bases: TGCGCCAGCAGCGCCGGGACAGGGGGCTACCGTCAGCCCCAGCATTTT. V gene TRBV5-1 combines with J gene TRBJ1-5; 12 positions agree with TRBD1. Germline V gene data show CDR1 as SGHRS and CDR2 as YFSETQ. CDR3 length: 16 amino acids. J was trimmed by 6 bases and V by 4 bases; bases with no gene match: 8.